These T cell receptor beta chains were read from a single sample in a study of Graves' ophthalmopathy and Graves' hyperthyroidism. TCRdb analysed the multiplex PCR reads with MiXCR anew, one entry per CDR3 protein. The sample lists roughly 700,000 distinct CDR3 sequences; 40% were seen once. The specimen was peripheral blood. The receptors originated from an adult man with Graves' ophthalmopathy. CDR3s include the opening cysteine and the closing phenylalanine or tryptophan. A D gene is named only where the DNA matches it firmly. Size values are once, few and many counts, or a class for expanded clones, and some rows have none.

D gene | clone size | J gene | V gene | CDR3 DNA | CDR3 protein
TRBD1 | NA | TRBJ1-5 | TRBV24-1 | TGTGCCACCAGTGACTCGGACAGGGGCAATCAGCCCCAGCATTTT | CATSDSDRGNQPQHF
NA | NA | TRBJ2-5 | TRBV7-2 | TGTGCCAGCAGCTTAGATTCATCTGTGGGGGAGACCCAGTACTTC | CASSLDSSVGETQYF
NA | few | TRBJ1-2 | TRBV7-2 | TGTGCCAGCAGCCGCACAGGGATCGCCCGTGGCTACACCTTC | CASSRTGIARGYTF
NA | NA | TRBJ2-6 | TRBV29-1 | TGCAGCGCTACTAGTTCTGGGGCCAACGTCCTGACTTTC | CSATSSGANVLTF
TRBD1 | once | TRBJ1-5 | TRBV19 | TGTGCCAGTAGTCCTGGAGTGACAGGGGATCAGCCCCAGCATTTT | CASSPGVTGDQPQHF
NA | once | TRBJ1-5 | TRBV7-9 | TGTGCCAGCAGCTCTGATGGAAGGGGCAATCAGCCCCAGCATTTT | CASSSDGRGNQPQHF
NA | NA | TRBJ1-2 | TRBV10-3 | TGTGCCAGCAATTCCGGGACGAACGGCTACACCTTC | CASNSGTNGYTF
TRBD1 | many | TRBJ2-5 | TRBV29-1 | TGCAGCGTTCGTGACAGGGGCCGTCCCGAGACCCAGTACTTC | CSVRDRGRPETQYF
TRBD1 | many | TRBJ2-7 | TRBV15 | TGTGCCACCAGCAGACCGGGACAGGGGGTTTACGAGCAGTACTTC | CATSRPGQGVYEQYF
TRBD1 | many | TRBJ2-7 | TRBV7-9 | TGTGCCAGCACCCTGCTTACGGGACAGAGCTCCTACGAGCAGTACTTC | CASTLLTGQSSYEQYF
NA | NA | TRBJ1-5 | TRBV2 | TGTGCCAGCAGTCTGACACGGATTAATCAGCCCCAGCATTTT | CASSLTRINQPQHF